Given below is one TCR beta chain in context. The antigen remains undetermined. Losses at the gene ends were 3 bases for V and 6 bases for J; bases not matched to a gene: 10. This CDR3 spans 17 amino acids. Germline loops: CDR1 MGHRA, CDR2 YSYEKL. The method was immunoSEQ multiplex PCR; TCRdb's version includes in-frame clones alone and lacks a portion of them. The sample holds about 160,000 clones, about nine tenths seen once. This specimen comes from a study of T cell responses to AZD1222 COVID-19 vaccine. The wider study: The analysis combined second doses at about 4 or about 12 weeks. General study points: Scientists sampled the repertoires only once the peak T cell response had passed. Nearly half of spike-specific TCRs reportedly target unmutated variant regions. White British donors predominated, females outnumbered males, and clonal diversity was possibly underestimated.

The material sequenced was peripheral blood, taken on day 0 of AZD1222 vaccination. The chain has TRBV4-1 and TRBJ2-7, with 14 nucleotides matching TRBD2. The clonotype originates from an adult in good health. The CDR3 loop reads CASSQPKIGTSGGEQYF. The CDR3 DNA reads TGCGCCAGCAGCCAGCCTAAAATAGGGACTAGCGGGGGCGAGCAGTACTTC.